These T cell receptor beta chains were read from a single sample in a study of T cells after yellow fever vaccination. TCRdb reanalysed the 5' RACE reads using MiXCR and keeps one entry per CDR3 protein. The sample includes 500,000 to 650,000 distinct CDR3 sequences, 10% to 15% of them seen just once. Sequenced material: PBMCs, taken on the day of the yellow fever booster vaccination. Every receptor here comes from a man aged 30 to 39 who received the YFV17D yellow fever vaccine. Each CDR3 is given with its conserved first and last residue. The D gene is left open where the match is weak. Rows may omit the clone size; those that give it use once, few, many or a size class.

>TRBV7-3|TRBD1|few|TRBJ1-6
CASSYRGSNSPLHF
TGTGCCAGCAGCTACAGGGGCTCCAATTCACCCCTCCACTTT
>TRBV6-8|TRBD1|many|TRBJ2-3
CASSPTGITDTQYF
TGTGCCAGCAGCCCGACAGGGATCACAGATACGCAGTATTTT
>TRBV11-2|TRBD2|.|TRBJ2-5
CASSLRGGGPETQYF
TGTGCCAGCAGCTTACGGGGGGGGGGGCCGGAGACCCAGTACTTC
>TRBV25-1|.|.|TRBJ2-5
CASSEFSGVGETQYF
TGTGCCAGCAGTGAATTTTCAGGGGTAGGAGAGACCCAGTACTTC
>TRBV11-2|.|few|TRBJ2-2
CASSTHRDTENTGELFF
TGTGCCAGCAGCACACACCGGGACACCGAGAACACCGGGGAGCTGTTTTTT
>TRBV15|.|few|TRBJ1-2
CATSPVGLTANYGYTF
TGTGCCACCAGCCCAGTCGGACTGACCGCAAACTATGGCTACACCTTC
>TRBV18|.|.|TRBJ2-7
CASSPEAYEQYF
TGTGCCAGCTCACCGGAGGCCTACGAGCAGTACTTC
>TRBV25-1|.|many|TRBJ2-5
CATRRSGRETQYF
TGTGCCACTAGGAGGTCAGGGCGGGAGACCCAGTACTTC
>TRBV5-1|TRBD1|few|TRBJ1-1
CASSLTGEGVAEAFF
TGCGCCAGCAGCTTAACAGGGGAGGGAGTGGCTGAAGCTTTCTTT
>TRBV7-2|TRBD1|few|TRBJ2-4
CASTGTGGTIQYF
TGTGCCAGCACCGGGACAGGGGGTACCATTCAGTACTTC
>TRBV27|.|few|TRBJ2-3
CASSLARSGTDTQYF
TGTGCCAGCAGTTTAGCGCGGTCCGGGACAGATACGCAGTATTTT
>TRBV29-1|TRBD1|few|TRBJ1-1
CSAISRTGGNTEAFF
TGCAGCGCCATTAGTAGGACAGGGGGGAACACTGAAGCTTTCTTT
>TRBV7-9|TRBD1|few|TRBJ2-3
CASSLQGALQVYTQYF
TGTGCCAGCAGCTTACAGGGGGCCTTGCAGGTGTATACGCAGTATTTT
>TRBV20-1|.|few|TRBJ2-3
CSAISGKDTQYF
TGCAGTGCTATATCGGGTAAAGATACGCAGTATTTT
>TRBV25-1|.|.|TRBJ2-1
CASSEAAGSYNEQFF
TGTGCCAGCAGTGAGGCGGCGGGATCCTACAATGAGCAGTTCTTC